What follows are 9 T cell receptor beta chains derived from one specimen sequenced in a study of blood T cells in healthy people across ages. Next came a second PCR, run for about 6 to 11 cycles, which used a sample-barcoded 5' primer along with a J-beta primer mix. MiXCR, applied by TCRdb to the 5' RACE reads, yields one record per CDR3 protein. Counted here are around 870,000 distinct CDR3 sequences, less than 35% occurring once; the ten biggest clones make up about 18%. The sample was blood. Receptor source: a woman of 80 years or more in good health.

The chain is built from TRBV18 and TRBJ1-6; possible D gene TRBD1, 6 bases. This CDR3 region has 13 residues. Trimming cost V 3 bases and J 8 bases, with 8 bases left between them. Germline loops: CDR1 KGHSH, CDR2 LQKENI. The CDR3: CASSPGHDSPLHF. CDR3 DNA sequence: TGTGCCAGCTCACCGGGACATGATTCACCCCTCCACTTT. The variable domain in full, with the rest retrieved from reference TRBV18 and TRBJ1-6, is NAGVMQNPRHLVRRRGQEARLRCSPMKGHSHVYWYRQLPEEGLKFMVYLQKENIIDESGMPKERFSAEFPKEGPSILRIQQVVRGDSAAYFCASSPGHDSPLHFGNGTRLTVT.

Concerning this clonotype itself: The junction departs from the called germline gene at one end, perhaps through a read error. The V gene is TRBV6-5, the J gene TRBJ2-1; 8 bases agree with TRBD1. In germline, CDR1 is MNHEY, CDR2 SVGAGI. The CDR3 is 16 amino acids. CDR3 loop: CASSYSAGQGLNGQVF. As DNA, the CDR3 is TGTGCCAGCAGTTACTCGGCCGGACAGGGTTTGAATGGGCAGGTCTTC.

This clonotype showed up just once. A much larger clonotype is one base distant, so this may be a read error. The chain couples TRBV12-3 or TRBV12-4 to TRBJ2-3, with TRBD2 matching over 10 bases. Germline trimming cut 10 bases from V and 4 bases from J; bases unmatched to any gene: 11. The CDR3 runs to 15 residues. The CDR3 protein is CANRLAGGLADTQYF. The DNA for the CDR3 is TGTGCCAACAGATTAGCGGGGGGCCTCGCAGATACGCAGTATTTT.

This clonotype was counted many times. The chain links TRBV28 to TRBJ2-7, with TRBD1 identical over 12 bases. There are 16 residues in the CDR3. Losses at the gene ends were 1 base for V and 4 bases for J; bases not matched to a gene: 5. Germline assignment: CDR1 MDHEN and CDR2 SYDVKM. The CDR3 here is CASSLFGTGGMYEQYF. The CDR3 DNA reads as TGTGCCAGCAGTTTATTTGGGACAGGGGGCATGTACGAGCAGTACTTC.

This clonotype was found many times. The chain has TRBV6-1 and TRBJ2-7; 10 nucleotides line up with TRBD2. J lost 6 bases, V lost 3 bases, and 8 bases had no gene match. CDR1 and CDR2 from the germline V gene are MNHNS and SASEGT. This CDR3 is 15 amino acids long. The DNA for the CDR3 is TGTGCCAGCAGTGACAGCGGGGGGGCGCCTCTCGAGCAGTACTTC. Amino acids: CASSDSGGAPLEQYF.

This chain uses TRBV7-2 with TRBJ2-3; D uncertain. The CDR3 is made up of 15 amino acids. V dropped 5 bases and J dropped 0 bases, with 12 bases sitting between them. Per the germline V gene, CDR1 is SGHTA and CDR2 is FQGNSA. The CDR3 DNA follows: TGTGCCAGCAGCCCTAGGGTTTCAAGCACAGATACGCAGTATTTT. Translation: CASSPRVSSTDTQYF.

Many counts were recorded for this clonotype. The chain employs TRBV20-1 and TRBJ1-6; D ambiguous. V lost 1 base and J 10 bases, leaving 11 bases between the germline ends. This CDR3 is built from 13 residues. In germline, CDR1 is DFQATT, CDR2 SNEGSKA (reference sequence). The CDR3 sequence: CSARAKPGSPLHF. CDR3 DNA: TGCAGTGCTAGAGCAAAACCGGGATCACCCCTCCACTTT.

This clonotype was seen a handful of times. The CDR3 DNA is TGTGCCAGCAGCTTGACAAGCGGGGGGCTTACCTACAATGAGCAGTTCTTC. Its translation is CASSLTSGGLTYNEQFF. The chain is built from TRBV5-5 and TRBJ2-1; 9 bases line up with TRBD2. After removal of 1 base from V and 2 bases from J, the junction contained 7 bases not matched to a gene. CDR1 SGHKS and CDR2 YYEKEE come from the germline V gene (reference sequence). The CDR3 covers 17 residues.

Note on this clonotype: Being one base from a much bigger clone, this may be a read error. V gene TRBV27 combines with J gene TRBJ1-2; the D is unclear. Germline values: CDR1 MNHEY, CDR2 SMNVEV (reference sequence). The CDR3 is 12 residues long. V was shortened by 8 bases and J by 6 bases, with 13 bases between the two germline ends. CDR3 in DNA: TGTGCCAGCCTTGGGATGTACGATGGCTACACCTTC. Translation gives CASLGMYDGYTF.